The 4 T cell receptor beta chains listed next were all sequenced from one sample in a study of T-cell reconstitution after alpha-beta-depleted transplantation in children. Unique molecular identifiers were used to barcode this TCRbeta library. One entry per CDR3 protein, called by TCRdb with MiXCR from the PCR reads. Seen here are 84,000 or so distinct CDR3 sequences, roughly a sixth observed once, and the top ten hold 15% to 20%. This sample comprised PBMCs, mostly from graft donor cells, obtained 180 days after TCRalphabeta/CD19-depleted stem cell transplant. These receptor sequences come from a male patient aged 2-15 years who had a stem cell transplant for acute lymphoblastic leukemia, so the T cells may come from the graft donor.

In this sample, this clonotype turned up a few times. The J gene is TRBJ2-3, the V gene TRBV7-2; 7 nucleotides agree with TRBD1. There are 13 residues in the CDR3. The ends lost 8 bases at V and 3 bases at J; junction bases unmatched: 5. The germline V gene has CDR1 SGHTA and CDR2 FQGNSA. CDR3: CASGRQGTDTQYF. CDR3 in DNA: TGTGCCAGCGGACGACAGGGTACAGATACGCAGTATTTT. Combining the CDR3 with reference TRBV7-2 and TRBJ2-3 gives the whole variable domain GAGVSQSPSNKVTEKGKDVELRCDPISGHTALYWYRQSLGQGLEFLIYFQGNSAPDKSGLPSDRFSAERTGGSVSTLTIQRTQQEDSAVYLCASGRQGTDTQYFGPGTRLTVL.

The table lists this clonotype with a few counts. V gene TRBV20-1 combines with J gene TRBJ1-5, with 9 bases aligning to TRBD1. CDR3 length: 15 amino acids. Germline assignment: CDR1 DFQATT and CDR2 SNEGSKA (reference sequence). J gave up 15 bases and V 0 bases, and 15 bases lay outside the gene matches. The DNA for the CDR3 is TGCAGTGCTAGAGAAGGTCGGACAGGGGTAGGGGTCTTGCATTTT. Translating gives CSAREGRTGVGVLHF.

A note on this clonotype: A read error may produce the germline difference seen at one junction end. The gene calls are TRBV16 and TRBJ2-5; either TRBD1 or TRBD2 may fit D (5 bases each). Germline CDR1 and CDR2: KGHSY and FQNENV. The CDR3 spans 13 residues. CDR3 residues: CASSQSNRRRHDF. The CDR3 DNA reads TGTGCCAGCAGCCAATCGAACAGGCGGAGGCATGACTTC.

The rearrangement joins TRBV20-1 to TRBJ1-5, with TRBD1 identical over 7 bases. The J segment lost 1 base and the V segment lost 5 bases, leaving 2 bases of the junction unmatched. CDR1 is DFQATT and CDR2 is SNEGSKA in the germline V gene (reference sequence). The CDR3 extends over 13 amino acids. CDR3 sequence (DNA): TGCAGTGCTCCACAGGGGAGCAATCAGCCCCAGCATTTT. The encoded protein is CSAPQGSNQPQHF.